The 20 T cell receptor beta chains in this list originate from one sample, sequenced in a study of tumor-infiltrating lymphocytes in primary liver carcinoma. For each extraction, RNA and DNA were obtained together from about 21-30 mg of unsorted bulk tissue. cDNA specific to TCR beta was made from 500 ng of total RNA, with a constant-region primer employed for priming. TCR beta libraries came from three nested multiplex PCR rounds using slightly modified ARM-PCR. TRBV1-TRBV30 forward primers and a C-beta reverse primer were used in the first two PCR rounds, which each ran for 9 to 10 cycles. TCRdb re-derived calls from the multiplex PCR reads in MiXCR, one entry per CDR3 protein. The data show 90,000 to 150,000 distinct CDR3 sequences, 55% to 70% seen once. Sequences were obtained from tumor-adjacent normal liver tissue. All receptors derive from a woman aged 60 to 75 with primary liver carcinoma and hepatitis B virus infection.

The table lists this clonotype with a few counts. One base away lies a much larger clone, so this may be a sequencing read error. The genes are TRBV12-5 and TRBJ2-1; 7 bases match TRBD2. CDR1 and CDR2 (germline): LGHNT, FRNRAP. This CDR3 spans 17 amino acids. With 3 bases clipped from V and 3 bases from J, the junction kept 11 bases outside the gene matches. The CDR3 sequence is CASGFDRGEAIYNEQFF. The DNA of the CDR3 is TGTGCTAGTGGTTTTGACCGGGGGGAGGCGATCTACAATGAGCAGTTCTTC.

Concerning this clonotype: A junction boundary mismatches the germline segment, possibly from a read error. This chain connects TRBV11-2 to TRBJ1-4; TRBD1 aligns across 9 bases. Germline V gene data show CDR1 as SGHAT and CDR2 as FQNNGV. The CDR3 spans 19 residues. CDR3 region: CANSLAGGQGSSLGLELSF. CDR3 DNA: TGTGCCAACAGCTTAGCGGGAGGACAGGGGTCCTCGTTGGGCTTAGAGCTGTCTTTT.

This clonotype was seen ten or more times. The J gene is TRBJ1-1, the V gene TRBV4-2; D unclear. Germline V CDR1 and CDR2: LGHNA, YNFKEQ. The CDR3 runs 14 residues. V was cut by 4 bases and J by 4 bases, with 13 bases left in between. The CDR3 DNA sequence: TGTGCCAGCAGCCCTGCGTCGCTGGTCACTGAAGCTTTCTTT. Its protein is CASSPASLVTEAFF.

This clonotype was seen a few times. The chain carries TRBV14 and TRBJ2-2; D remains ambiguous. CDR3 length: 12 amino acids. From germline, CDR1 is SGHDN and CDR2 FVKESK. The ends were cut back, 4 bases at V and 9 bases at J, with 9 bases in the middle. The DNA for the CDR3 is TGTGCCAGCAGCCGGACCGGATGGGAGCTGTTTTTT. As protein: CASSRTGWELFF.

In its sample, this clonotype was seen many times. The chain uses TRBV29-1 and TRBJ1-2, with D unclear. The CDR3 extends over 10 amino acids. Germline V lookup: CDR1 SQVTM, CDR2 ANQGSEA. V lost 3 bases, J lost 4 bases, and 3 bases lay in between. As DNA, the CDR3 is TGCAGCGTTGAGCTCTATGGCTACACCTTC. Its protein is CSVELYGYTF.

A remark on this clonotype: Germline and junction disagree at one end, which may indicate a read error. The genes are TRBV29-1 and TRBJ2-3; D ambiguous. This CDR3 comprises 10 residues. CDR1 and CDR2 from the germline V gene are SQVTM and ANQGSEA. This CDR3 reads CNVEVYTQYF. The CDR3 coding sequence is TGCAACGTTGAAGTGTATACGCAGTATTTT.

This chain links TRBV6-1 with TRBJ1-5; 7 bases map to TRBD2. The last part of the DNA fits TRBJ2-3 better; the J call may be wrong. The germline V gene has CDR1 MNHNS and CDR2 SASEGT. CDR3 length: 16 residues. CDR3: CASSPTGGDSNQPQYF. For the CDR3, the DNA is TGTGCCAGTAGCCCCACGGGGGGAGATAGCAATCAGCCCCAGTATTTT.

Concerning this clonotype itself: Germline and junction disagree at one end, which may indicate a read error. The chain combines TRBV5-6 with TRBJ2-5, with TRBD2 matching 13 bases. The CDR3 sequence is 18 residues long. Per the germline V gene, CDR1 is SGHDT and CDR2 is YYEEEE. CDR3 residues: CTSSLERAGLAGEETHYF. The CDR3 DNA sequence: TGTACCAGCAGCTTGGAAAGAGCTGGACTAGCGGGAGAAGAGACCCACTACTTC. Variable domain in full (rest from reference TRBV5-6 and TRBJ2-5): DAGVTQSPTHLIKTRGQQVTLRCSPKSGHDTVSWYQQALGQGPQFIFQYYEEEERQRGNFPDRFSGHQFPNYSSELNVNALLLGDSALYLCTSSLERAGLAGEETHYFGPGTRLLVL.

This clonotype was counted between two and nine times. This may come from a read error, since a much larger clone is one base off. V and J are TRBV29-1 and TRBJ2-4; perhaps D is TRBD1 or TRBD2 (5 bases each). CDR3 size: 13 residues. Trimming removed 4 bases from V and 5 bases from J, with 12 bases in between. Germline CDR1 and CDR2: SQVTM and ANQGSEA. CDR3 coding DNA: TGCAGCGTTGTGGGTGGGACCGAAAACATTCAGTACTTC. Translated, it gives CSVVGGTENIQYF.

For this clonotype: The CDR3 ends on some other residue instead of the conserved phenylalanine or tryptophan, so this is likely a read error. In DNA, the CDR3 is TGTGCCAACAGCTTTGGACCAGGGAGCTCTTACAATGAGCAGTTCTAC. Its protein product is CANSFGPGSSYNEQFY. The chain has TRBV11-2 and TRBJ2-1; TRBD1 or TRBD2 may be the D gene (5 bases each). This CDR3 comprises 16 residues. Germline V CDR1 and CDR2: SGHAT, FQNNGV.

On this clonotype itself: A read error may produce the germline difference seen at one junction end. The rearrangement joins TRBV11-2 to TRBJ1-1; D gene ambiguous. The length of the CDR3 is 13 residues. Germline V gene sequence: CDR1 SGHAT, CDR2 FQNNGV. The CDR3 protein is CASSLVRYAKAFF. Written as DNA, the CDR3 is TGTGCTAGCAGCTTAGTGCGGTACGCAAAAGCTTTCTTT.

This chain uses TRBV12-5 with TRBJ1-1; D is undetermined. Germline loops: CDR1 LGHNT, CDR2 FRNRAP. Trimming pared 7 bases from V and 8 bases from J, leaving 11 bases between. The CDR3 totals 11 residues. The CDR3 coding sequence is TGTGCTAGTGATCTTGGGGTAGAAGCTTTCTTT. Translating gives CASDLGVEAFF. The full variable domain, completed using reference TRBV12-5 and TRBJ1-1, is DARVTQTPRHKVTEMGQEVTMRCQPILGHNTVFWYRQTMMQGLELLAYFRNRAPLDDSGMPKDRFSAEMPDATLATLKIQPSEPRDSAVYFCASDLGVEAFFGQGTRLTVV.

This clonotype has a count of ten or more. This chain joins TRBV7-9 and TRBJ2-5; possibly TRBD1 for D (6 bases). Deletions cut 5 bases from V and 2 bases from J, with 12 bases between. The CDR3 sequence is 14 residues long. The germline V gene has CDR1 SEHNR and CDR2 FQNEAQ (reference sequence). DNA of the CDR3: TGTGCCAGCAGCCCCGACAGGACTCAAGAGACCCAGTACTTC. Its translation: CASSPDRTQETQYF. The whole variable domain, remainder taken from reference TRBV7-9 and TRBJ2-5, is DTGVSQNPRHKITKRGQNVTFRCDPISEHNRLYWYRQTLGQGPEFLTYFQNEAQLEKSRLLSDRFSAERPKGSFSTLEIQRTEQGDSAMYLCASSPDRTQETQYFGPGTRLLVL.

The chain couples TRBV9 to TRBJ2-1; 14 nucleotides agree with TRBD2. V dropped 0 bases and J dropped 9; count of bases not matched to a gene: 11. The CDR3 extends over 18 amino acids. Germline values: CDR1 SGDLS, CDR2 YYNGEE. The CDR3 nucleotides are TGTGCCAGCAGCGTAGGTGGACTAGCGGGAGGTTCTATTGGTGAGCAGTTCTTC. Protein sequence: CASSVGGLAGGSIGEQFF. Looking up the rest from reference TRBV9 and TRBJ2-1 gives the full variable domain: DSGVTQTPKHLITATGQRVTLRCSPRSGDLSVYWYQQSLDQGLQFLIQYYNGEERAKGNILERFSAQQFPDLHSELNLSSLELGDSALYFCASSVGGLAGGSIGEQFFGPGTRLTVL.

Turning to this clonotype: Mismatch with germline at one junction end may stem from a read error. The rearrangement uses TRBV29-1 and TRBJ1-5; tentatively, D is TRBD1 (5 bases). The germline gives CDR1 SQVTM, CDR2 ANQGSEA. This CDR3 contains 13 residues. The CDR3 sequence: CNVAWGWNQPQHF. Here the CDR3 DNA reads TGCAACGTTGCATGGGGGTGGAATCAGCCCCAGCATTTT.

The chain couples TRBV5-1 to TRBJ2-7, with TRBD1 matching over 7 bases. In germline, CDR1 is SGHRS, CDR2 YFSETQ. V dropped 3 bases and J dropped 5; count of bases not matched to a gene: 14. This CDR3 has 16 residues. The CDR3 region has the DNA TGCGCCAGCAGCTCGACTCTGCGTGCAGGGGGAGACGAGCAGTACTTC. It is translated as CASSSTLRAGGDEQYF.

Turning to this clonotype: This could be a read error, since a much larger clone is one nucleotide away. The chain carries TRBV5-1 and TRBJ2-5; D ambiguous. The germline V gene encodes CDR1 SGHRS and CDR2 YFSETQ. The CDR3 contains 12 residues. The CDR3: CASSLAEETRYF. In DNA form, the CDR3 reads TGCGCCAGCAGCCTCGCGGAAGAGACCCGGTACTTC. The whole variable domain, filled in from reference TRBV5-1 and TRBJ2-5, reads KAGVTQTPRYLIKTRGQQVTLSCSPISGHRSVSWYQQTPGQGLQFLFEYFSETQRNKGNFPGRFSGRQFSNSRSEMNVSTLELGDSALYLCASSLAEETRYFGPGTRLLVL.

The chain has TRBV12-3 or TRBV12-4 and TRBJ1-5, with D unclear. The CDR3 covers 15 residues. CDR3 sequence: CGNSLTGKANQPQHF. CDR3 DNA: TGTGGCAACAGTCTCACCGGGAAAGCCAATCAGCCCCAGCATTTT.

The chain carries TRBV6-1 and TRBJ2-1; no reliable D call. Trimming took off 5 bases at V and 7 bases at J, with 15 bases between the two ends. Germline V lookup: CDR1 MNHNS, CDR2 SASEGT. The CDR3 totals 14 residues. CDR3 amino acids: CASSCLDSLNEQFF. The CDR3 region has the DNA TGTGCCAGCAGTTGCCTAGATTCGCTTAATGAGCAGTTCTTC.

Comment on this clonotype: A much bigger clone sits one base away, suggesting this may be a read error. This chain uses TRBV7-8 with TRBJ1-4; D remains ambiguous. Trimming shortened V by 4 bases and J by 7 bases, and 10 bases separated the two germline ends. Germline CDR1 is SGHVS and CDR2 is FQNEAQ. This CDR3 is 13 amino acids long. CDR3 coding DNA: TGTGCCAGCAGCTCAGACAAGGTTGAAAAACTGTTTTTT. Its protein product is CASSSDKVEKLFF.